A single sample gave rise to the 15 T cell receptor beta chains below, sequenced in a study of cytomegalovirus exposure and HLA in healthy donors. It was with 60 Vbeta and 13 Jbeta primers that the PCR ran. Using immunoSEQ multiplex PCR, the repertoire was profiled, and TCRdb retains in-frame clones only, with some absent. The sample has about 160,000 clones, around 76% seen once. Specimen: PBMCs. The receptors were gathered from a man aged 35 to 55 in good health and CMV-seropositive.

The chain couples TRBV9 to TRBJ1-1; D possibly corresponds to TRBD1 (5 bases). The V gene lost 2 bases and the J gene lost 1 base, with 18 bases spanning the gap. The germline gives CDR1 SGDLS, CDR2 YYNGEE. CDR3 length: 17 amino acids. The CDR3 sequence is CASSVISGGGKNTEAFF. CDR3 nucleotide sequence: TGTGCCAGCAGCGTCATTTCGGGGGGTGGGAAGAACACTGAAGCTTTCTTT.

V and J are TRBV2 and TRBJ2-4; 8 bases line up with TRBD1. The CDR3 consists of 15 residues. Germline V gene lookup returns CDR1 SNHLY and CDR2 FYNNEI. J gave up 6 bases and V 3 bases, and 7 bases lay outside the gene matches. CDR3 region: CASSDNRGIGNIQYF. The DNA of the CDR3 is TGTGCCAGCAGTGACAACAGGGGGATTGGAAACATTCAGTACTTC.

This chain joins TRBV5-8 and TRBJ1-5; TRBD1 matches 8 bases. With V trimmed by 2 bases and J by 5 bases, 6 bases remained unmatched. The germline V gene has CDR1 SGHTS and CDR2 YDEGEE. The CDR3 runs to 15 residues. This chain's CDR3 is CASSLDRGTYQPQHF. CDR3 in DNA: TGTGCCAGCAGCTTAGACAGGGGAACGTATCAGCCCCAGCATTTT.

The V call is TRBV4-1, the J call TRBJ1-2, with D possibly TRBD1 on 5 matching bases. The V end was cut by 0 bases, the J end by 6 bases, with 14 bases between. Looked up from germline, CDR1 is MGHRA and CDR2 is YSYEKL. The CDR3 contains 15 residues. CDR3 coding DNA: TGCGCCAGCAGCCAAGAAGGTCACGGGGGGGATGGCTACACCTTC. This translates into CASSQEGHGGDGYTF.

The chain recombines TRBV5-1 with TRBJ1-2; unclear D gene. V dropped 0 bases and J dropped 0 bases, with 9 bases sitting between them. CDR3 length: 15 residues. In germline, CDR1 is SGHRS, CDR2 YFSETQ. The CDR3 coding sequence is TGCGCCAGCAGCTTGGCCACGGGGACTAACTATGGCTACACCTTC. Amino acids: CASSLATGTNYGYTF.

The chain uses TRBV7-9 and TRBJ2-5, with 7 nucleotides matching TRBD2. The CDR3 is 13 amino acids. Germline loops: CDR1 SEHNR, CDR2 FQNEAQ (reference sequence). V lost 4 bases, J lost 2 bases, and 1 base stayed unmatched. The CDR3 bases are TGTGCCAGCAGCTCTAGCGGTCAAGAGACCCAGTACTTC. This sequence encodes CASSSSGQETQYF. The whole variable domain, filled in from reference TRBV7-9 and TRBJ2-5, reads DTGVSQNPRHKITKRGQNVTFRCDPISEHNRLYWYRQTLGQGPEFLTYFQNEAQLEKSRLLSDRFSAERPKGSFSTLEIQRTEQGDSAMYLCASSSSGQETQYFGPGTRLLVL.

This clone was recorded a few times. The gene calls are TRBV19 and TRBJ2-6; the D is unclear. The CDR3 totals 13 residues. V was pared by 3 bases and J by 12 bases, with 12 bases between. Germline CDR1 is LNHDA and CDR2 is SQIVND (reference sequence). The CDR3 coding sequence is TGTGCCAGTAGTATGACCCCGACGGGCGTCCTGACTTTC. Amino acid sequence: CASSMTPTGVLTF. Full variable domain (missing parts from reference TRBV19 and TRBJ2-6): DGGITQSPKYLFRKEGQNVTLSCEQNLNHDAMYWYRQDPGQGLRLIYYSQIVNDFQKGDIAEGYSVSREKKESFPLTVTSAQKNPTAFYLCASSMTPTGVLTFGAGSRLTVL.

This clone was counted between two and nine times. The chain has TRBV9 and TRBJ2-3; 8 bases map to TRBD2. Germline-derived CDR1 and CDR2 are SGDLS and YYNGEE. The length of the CDR3 is 17 residues. The ends lost 2 bases at V and 6 bases at J; junction bases unmatched: 14. This CDR3 is CASSVEGGGPTRDTQYF. The CDR3 DNA follows: TGTGCCAGCAGCGTGGAAGGCGGGGGGCCTACCAGGGATACGCAGTATTTT.

This sequence joins TRBV7-8 and TRBJ2-2, with 9 bases that match TRBD1. The CDR3 is 15 residues long. Germline V gives CDR1 SGHVS, CDR2 FQNEAQ. V lost 6 bases, J lost 4 bases, and 6 bases stayed unmatched. The CDR3 DNA reads TGTGCCAGCAGGTTCGGGACAGGGAGCACCGGGGAGCTGTTTTTT. This translates into CASRFGTGSTGELFF. The full variable domain, rest sourced from reference TRBV7-8 and TRBJ2-2, is GAGVSQSPRYKVAKRGQDVALRCDPISGHVSLFWYQQALGQGPEFLTYFQNEAQLDKSGLPSDRFFAERPEGSVSTLKIQRTQQEDSAVYLCASRFGTGSTGELFFGEGSRLTVL.

In its sample, this clone was seen a few times. The chain has TRBV5-4 and TRBJ1-1; 8 nucleotides match TRBD1. Germline CDR1 and CDR2: SGHNT and YYREEE (reference sequence). With V trimmed by 3 bases and J by 3 bases, 7 bases remained unmatched. The CDR3 has 15 amino acids. The CDR3 sequence: CASSSRQGYHTEAFF. CDR3 DNA: TGTGCCAGCAGCTCGAGACAGGGGTATCACACTGAAGCTTTCTTT.

The chain recombines TRBV27 with TRBJ2-5; 10 bases are a match to TRBD1. The CDR3 covers 14 residues. CDR1 and CDR2 (germline): MNHEY, SMNVEV (reference sequence). V trimming: 4 bases; J trimming: 11 bases; junction bases outside the gene matches: 10. The CDR3 DNA reads TGTGCCAGCAGTTCCTCCGGGACAGGGGCAGTGCAGTACTTC. This encodes CASSSSGTGAVQYF.

This chain uses TRBV11-3 with TRBJ2-5; no clear D gene. CDR3 length: 13 residues. CDR1 is SGHNT, CDR2 YENEEA, per germline. V was clipped by 5 bases and J by 5 bases, with 12 bases between them. This CDR3 is CASSPGTGETQYF. In DNA form, the CDR3 reads TGTGCCAGCAGCCCGGGTACTGGGGAGACCCAGTACTTC. The variable domain in full, with the rest retrieved from reference TRBV11-3 and TRBJ2-5, is EAGVVQSPRYKIIEKKQPVAFWCNPISGHNTLYWYLQNLGQGPELLIRYENEEAVDDSQLPKDRFSAERLKGVDSTLKIQPAELGDSAVYLCASSPGTGETQYFGPGTRLLVL.

The chain recombines TRBV5-8 with TRBJ1-5; D is unclear. V was trimmed by 1 base and J by 3 bases, leaving 8 bases between them. The CDR3 is 14 residues long. Germline V CDR1 and CDR2: SGHTS, YDEGEE. The DNA of the CDR3 is TGTGCCAGCAGCTTGCCTAGCCCCAATCAGCCCCAGCATTTT. Its translation is CASSLPSPNQPQHF.

The rearrangement links TRBV5-1 to TRBJ1-2; no firm D call. The CDR3 has 13 amino acids. Per the germline V gene, CDR1 is SGHRS and CDR2 is YFSETQ. V was clipped by 4 bases and J by 5 bases, with 12 bases between them. The chain's CDR3 is CASSRERSYGYTF. CDR3 nucleotides: TGCGCCAGCAGCCGCGAGAGGAGTTATGGCTACACCTTC.

The chain is built from TRBV5-1 and TRBJ1-4; 10 nucleotides line up with TRBD1. The length of the CDR3 is 18 residues. The trim removed 4 bases at V and 7 bases at J, leaving 16 bases unmatched. Germline CDR1 SGHRS, CDR2 YFSETQ. The CDR3 nucleotides are TGCGCCAGCAGCACGGTGCCCCGGACAGGGGGGCTCCTTGAAAAACTGTTTTTT. It translates to CASSTVPRTGGLLEKLFF.